This is a list of T cell receptor beta chains from one sample in a study of TIL therapy for anti-PD-1-resistant metastatic lung cancer. Profiled with immunoSEQ multiplex PCR; TCRdb holds only in-frame clones, not every one. This table has some 60,000 clones, around four fifths appearing once. The input for sequencing was blood, taken at baseline. These receptors were obtained from a person aged 30 to 80 with non-small cell lung cancer. CDR3s include the opening cysteine and the closing phenylalanine or tryptophan. The order of the fields is J gene, V gene, D gene, clone size, CDR3 DNA, CDR3 protein. D genes are given only for firm matches. Expanded clones are given a class, and other clones once, few, many or no size at all.

>TRBJ2-7|TRBV28|-|once
TGTGCCAGCAGTTTTCCTAGGCAGGGGCTCGAGCAGTACTTC
CASSFPRQGLEQYF
>TRBJ1-5|TRBV19|TRBD1|-
TGTGCCAGTAGTATACCAGGGACAGTCAATCAGCCCCAGCATTTT
CASSIPGTVNQPQHF
>TRBJ2-1|TRBV7-3|TRBD2|few
TGTGCCAGCAGCCTTAGCGGGAGCTCCTACAATGAGCAGTTCTTC
CASSLSGSSYNEQFF
>TRBJ1-5|TRBV9|-|few
TGTGCCAGCAGCCCAGGACAGACCAATCAGCCCCAGCATTTT
CASSPGQTNQPQHF
>TRBJ2-2|TRBV5-1|TRBD2|once
TGCGCCAGCAGCTCCCTACCGGGACTAGCGGGACCCGGGGAGCTGTTTTTT
CASSSLPGLAGPGELFF
>TRBJ2-7|TRBV28|-|-
TGTGCCAGCAGAAAAGGGGTGTCCTACGAGCAGTACTTC
CASRKGVSYEQYF
>TRBJ2-7|TRBV4-2|TRBD2|-
TGTGCCAGCAGCCAAGTAGGGCTAGCGGGAGGGCCCTCCTACGAGCAGTACTTC
CASSQVGLAGGPSYEQYF
>TRBJ1-3|TRBV2|-|-
TGTGCCAGCAGGGCAGACTTCTTGGGAAACACCATATATTTT
CASRADFLGNTIYF
>TRBJ2-7|TRBV7-2|TRBD2|-
TGTGCCAGCAGCTTATCGCGGGAGAGCTCCTACGAGCAGTACTTC
CASSLSRESSYEQYF
>TRBJ2-2|TRBV7-3|TRBD2|-
TGTGCCAGCAGCTTAACGTTACTAGCGGGAGTACCCGGGGAGCTGTTTTTT
CASSLTLLAGVPGELFF
>TRBJ2-7|TRBV27|-|few
TGTGCCAGCACCAAATATCGGGACGCTTACTACGAGCAGTACTTC
CASTKYRDAYYEQYF
>TRBJ2-1|TRBV19|TRBD1|-
TGTGCCAGTAGTGGGGTTTCAGGACAGGGTCGAAATGAGCAGTTCTTC
CASSGVSGQGRNEQFF
>TRBJ1-1|TRBV28|TRBD1|few
TGTGCCAGCAGTCTCCTCAGACAGGGGTGGAACACTGAAGCTTTCTTT
CASSLLRQGWNTEAFF
>TRBJ1-5|TRBV6-5|-|-
TGTGCCAGCAGTTATGGCAGTCATAGCAATCAGCCCCAGCATTTT
CASSYGSHSNQPQHF
>TRBJ1-3|TRBV23-1|-|-
TGCGCCAGCAGTCAATCCGGAACCGGTCGGCAACAAGTGTGTGGAAACACCATATATTTT
CASSQSGTGRQQVCGNTIYF
>TRBJ2-5|TRBV11-2|-|-
TGTGCCAGCAGCCCAGGGAATTTGGGAGAGACCCAGTACTTC
CASSPGNLGETQYF
>TRBJ2-1|TRBV5-1|-|-
TGCGCCAGCAGCTTGATGGCGGGCCCTGAAAATGAGCAGTTCTTC
CASSLMAGPENEQFF
>TRBJ2-7|TRBV5-1|-|-
TGCGCCAGCAGCTTAACAGGGAGTGACTACGAGCAGTACTTC
CASSLTGSDYEQYF
>TRBJ2-3|TRBV29-1|TRBD2|-
TGCAGCGGGGGACTAGCGATGAGCACAGATACGCAGTATTTT
CSGGLAMSTDTQYF
>TRBJ2-3|TRBV4-1|TRBD2|few
TGCGCCAGCAGCCAAGAAGGAGCGACTAGCTCTAGCACAGATACGCAGTATTTT
CASSQEGATSSSTDTQYF
>TRBJ1-4|TRBV5-4|TRBD1|-
TGTGCCAGCAGCTGGCGGACAGGGGGCTTGGCTAATGAAAAACTGTTTTTT
CASSWRTGGLANEKLFF
>TRBJ1-3|TRBV30|-|few
TGTGCCTGGAGTCAGGGGTCCGGAAACACCATATATTTT
CAWSQGSGNTIYF
>TRBJ1-5|TRBV27|-|-
TGTGCCAGCAGTTTGGGGGCAAGTCAGCCCCAGCATTTT
CASSLGASQPQHF
>TRBJ1-1|TRBV12-5|-|-
TGTGCTAGTGGTTTGAGCACTGAAGCTTTCTTT
CASGLSTEAFF
>TRBJ1-3|TRBV5-6|-|-
TGTGCCAGCAGCCTCGGACAGTCCTCTGGAAACACCATATATTTT
CASSLGQSSGNTIYF
>TRBJ2-1|TRBV27|TRBD2|-
TGTGCCAGCAGTTTATCAGGGGGACTAGCGGGAGAGGTACGCTCCTACAATGAGCAGTTCTTC
CASSLSGGLAGEVRSYNEQFF
>TRBJ2-3|TRBV2|TRBD1|-
TGTGCCAGCATTGGGACAGTAATTTCAGATACGCAGTATTTT
CASIGTVISDTQYF
>TRBJ1-1|TRBV25-1|-|-
TGTGCCAGCAGCAGGAACACTGAAGCTTTCTTT
CASSRNTEAFF
>TRBJ2-6|TRBV6-5|-|-
TGTGCCAGCAGTTACCCTGGGGCCAACGTCCTGACTTTC
CASSYPGANVLTF
>TRBJ2-1|TRBV19|TRBD2|-
TGTGCCAGTAGGGTAGCGGGAGGGTTTGAGCAGTTCTTC
CASRVAGGFEQFF
>TRBJ2-3|TRBV11-2|-|-
TGTGCCAGCAGCCTCTCCTTGAGCACAGATACGCAGTATTTT
CASSLSLSTDTQYF
>TRBJ1-6|TRBV4-3|-|few
TGCGCCAGCAGCCAGGGAAGAAGGCCCACCCTCCACTTT
CASSQGRRPTLHF
>TRBJ2-4|TRBV4-3|TRBD1|-
TGCGCCAGCAGCCAAACAGGGGGCCAAAACATTCAGTACTTC
CASSQTGGQNIQYF
>TRBJ1-6|TRBV4-3|TRBD1|-
TGCGCCAGCAGCAAGGGGGACAGAAATTCACCCCTCCACTTT
CASSKGDRNSPLHF
>TRBJ1-2|TRBV2|-|-
TGTGCCAGCAGCCTGCCCCCCTCGGGCTATGGCTACACCTTC
CASSLPPSGYGYTF
>TRBJ1-4|TRBV19|TRBD1|-
TGTGCCACGCTAAAGACAGGGGGCCCTGAAAAACTGTTTTTT
CATLKTGGPEKLFF
>TRBJ1-3|TRBV28|TRBD1|-
TGTGCCAGCAGGGCGACAGGGAGCTCTGGAAACACCATATATTTT
CASRATGSSGNTIYF
>TRBJ1-3|TRBV27|TRBD1|-
TGTGCCAGCAGTTTTACAGGGGGTGGAAACACCATATATTTT
CASSFTGGGNTIYF
>TRBJ1-2|TRBV9|-|few
TGTGCCAGCAGCCCAGACTTTGATGGCTACACCTTC
CASSPDFDGYTF
>TRBJ1-4|TRBV7-2|-|-
TGTGCCAGCAGCTTAGGCGGCTGGCAGACTAATGAAAAACTGTTTTTT
CASSLGGWQTNEKLFF
>TRBJ1-3|TRBV7-2|-|-
TGTGCCAGCAGCTTAGCCAAGTTTATAGCGGGCTCTGGAAACACCATATATTTT
CASSLAKFIAGSGNTIYF
>TRBJ2-7|TRBV7-9|-|-
TGTGCCAGCAGTCGACCCGGCCTGGAAGAGCAGTACTTC
CASSRPGLEEQYF
>TRBJ2-7|TRBV29-1|-|-
TGCAGCGTTGTCGGAAGGGGCTACGAGCAGTACTTC
CSVVGRGYEQYF
>TRBJ1-1|TRBV5-1|-|few
TGCGCCAGCAGCTTGGATGGGGCGGCCACTGAAGCTTTCTTT
CASSLDGAATEAFF
>TRBJ1-1|TRBV10-3|-|-
TGTGCCATCAGTGAGGGGGGGAGGATGAACACTGAAGCTTTCTTT
CAISEGGRMNTEAFF
>TRBJ2-6|TRBV27|TRBD1|-
TGTGCCAGCAGTTTAAGACAGGGGGCGCCTGGGGCCAACGTCCTGACTTTC
CASSLRQGAPGANVLTF
>TRBJ1-1|TRBV6-1|TRBD1|-
TGTGCCACCTTAAGACAGGGTAGAGCTGAAGCTTTCTTT
CATLRQGRAEAFF
>TRBJ2-7|TRBV19|TRBD1|-
TGTGCCACCGAACAGGGGCTCGAGCAGTACTTC
CATEQGLEQYF
>TRBJ1-5|TRBV30|TRBD1|-
TGTGCCTGGAGTGTACACGAGACAGGGTATCAGCCCCAGCATTTT
CAWSVHETGYQPQHF
>TRBJ2-1|TRBV11-3|TRBD1|-
TGTGCCAGCAGCTTAGGACAGGGGATTAGGGGCAATGAGCAGTTCTTC
CASSLGQGIRGNEQFF
>TRBJ1-1|TRBV19|-|-
TGTGCCAGTAGTCCTCATTCCGCGGGGGACACTGAAGCTTTCTTT
CASSPHSAGDTEAFF
>TRBJ1-4|TRBV7-9|-|-
TGTGCCAGCAGCTTAGACCCGGACAGCTTAAATGAAAAACTGTTTTTT
CASSLDPDSLNEKLFF